The 5 T cell receptor beta chains below come from one sample, sequenced in a study of blood T cell repertoires in COVID-19 (dated by TCRdb to the early 2020s). The library came from the immunoSEQ multiplex PCR assay. Held by TCRdb, this immuneACCESS table contains in-frame sequences only and omits some clones. Under half of the omission traces to an unresolved V gene where checked; the cause of the rest is unknown. The sample table shows some 180,000 clones, and 87% are seen once. The leading ten clones occupy roughly a fifth of the sample. The sequencing input was peripheral blood. The receptors stem from a man in his sixties with active or convalescent COVID-19.

This clone appeared once. The chain recombines TRBV11-3 with TRBJ2-1, with TRBD1 identical over 9 bases. From germline, CDR1 is SGHNT and CDR2 YENEEA. This CDR3 has 14 amino acids. The J segment lost 4 bases and the V segment lost 5 bases, leaving 3 bases of the junction unmatched. CDR3 bases: TGTGCCAGCAGCCTCGACAGGGGGTACAATGAGCAGTTCTTC. The encoded protein is CASSLDRGYNEQFF. Full variable domain (rest looked up from reference TRBV11-3 and TRBJ2-1): EAGVVQSPRYKIIEKKQPVAFWCNPISGHNTLYWYLQNLGQGPELLIRYENEEAVDDSQLPKDRFSAERLKGVDSTLKIQPAELGDSAVYLCASSLDRGYNEQFFGPGTRLTVL.

CDR3 amino acids: CATSKGGGAVSKYF. CDR3 coding DNA: TGTGCCACCAGCAAAGGCGGGGGGGCCGTTTCGAAGTATTTT. The chain uses TRBV15 and TRBJ2-3, with 9 bases aligning to TRBD2. Germline trimming cut 4 bases from V and 13 bases from J; bases unmatched to any gene: 12. In germline, CDR1 is LNHNV, CDR2 YYDKDF (reference sequence). This CDR3 has 14 residues.

This clone came up once. V gene TRBV4-1 combines with J gene TRBJ1-2; D is unclear. The germline V and J ends were trimmed by 1 base and 8 bases, with 11 bases remaining between them. Germline V gives CDR1 MGHRA, CDR2 YSYEKL. The length of the CDR3 is 13 residues. CDR3 loop: CASSQAPEGGYTF. DNA of the CDR3: TGCGCCAGCAGCCAAGCCCCCGAGGGCGGCTACACCTTC.

The rearrangement links TRBV27 to TRBJ2-7, with TRBD1 matching over 7 bases. Germline trimming cut 7 bases from V and 2 bases from J; bases unmatched to any gene: 11. This CDR3 spans 15 amino acids. Germline CDR1 is MNHEY and CDR2 is SMNVEV (reference sequence). The CDR3 reads CASKAGTDPTYEQYF. For the CDR3, the DNA is TGTGCCAGCAAAGCCGGGACAGACCCGACCTACGAGCAGTACTTC.

This chain links TRBV24-1 with TRBJ1-2; 9 bases align to TRBD1. Germline assignment: CDR1 KGHDR and CDR2 SFDVKD. The CDR3 runs to 15 residues. V lost 6 bases, J lost 4 bases, and 8 bases stayed unmatched. The DNA for the CDR3 is TGTGCCACCAGTTCCCCTGGACAGGGGACCTATGGCTACACCTTC. As protein: CATSSPGQGTYGYTF.